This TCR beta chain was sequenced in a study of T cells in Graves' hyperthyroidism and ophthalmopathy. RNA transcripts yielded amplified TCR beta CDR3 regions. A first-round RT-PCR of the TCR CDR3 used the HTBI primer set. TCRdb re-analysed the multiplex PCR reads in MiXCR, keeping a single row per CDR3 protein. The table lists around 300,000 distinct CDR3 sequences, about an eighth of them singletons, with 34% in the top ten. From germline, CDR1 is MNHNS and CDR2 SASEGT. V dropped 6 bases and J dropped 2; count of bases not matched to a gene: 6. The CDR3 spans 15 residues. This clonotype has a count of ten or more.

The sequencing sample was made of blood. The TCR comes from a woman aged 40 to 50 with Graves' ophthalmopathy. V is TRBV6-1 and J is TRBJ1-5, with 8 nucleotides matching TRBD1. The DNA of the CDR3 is TGTGCCAGCAGCGGCGCAGGGGGCGGCAATCAGCCCCAGCATTTT. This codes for CASSGAGGGNQPQHF.